The 17 T cell receptor beta chains reported below all come from one sample, sequenced in a study of blood T cell repertoires in COVID-19. Only in-frame clones appear in the TCRdb table, and some are missing; sequencing was by immunoSEQ multiplex PCR. Of over 150,000 clones listed, approximately 80% are singletons. The sample was peripheral blood. The receptors were sampled from a woman in her sixties with acute or convalescent COVID-19.

The chain recombines TRBV4-3 with TRBJ1-1; TRBD1 matches at 8 bases. This CDR3 has 16 residues. Unmatched junction bases numbered 6, after V lost 1 base and J lost 2 bases. CDR1 is LGHNA and CDR2 is YSLEER in the germline V gene. The CDR3 spells CASSQALSGGNTEAFF. The CDR3 bases are TGCGCCAGCAGCCAAGCGCTTTCAGGGGGCAACACTGAAGCTTTCTTT.

This clone is a singleton in its sample. The chain employs TRBV3-1 (or the pseudogene TRBV3-2) and TRBJ2-5; 8 nucleotides line up with TRBD2. The CDR3 is made up of 17 amino acids. CDR1 and CDR2 (germline): LGHDT, YNNKEL (reference sequence). Losses at the gene ends were 3 bases for V and 4 bases for J; bases not matched to a gene: 13. CDR3 in amino acids: CASSQSPGLELRETQYF. The CDR3, as DNA: TGTGCCAGCAGCCAGTCCCCGGGACTAGAGCTCCGAGAGACCCAGTACTTC.

The chain joins TRBV29-1 to TRBJ2-2, with no clear D. The CDR3 runs to 13 residues. The V and J ends lost 3 bases and 2 bases respectively, with 7 bases between them. The germline gives CDR1 SQVTM, CDR2 ANQGSEA. The CDR3 sequence is CSVERSNTGELFF. The CDR3 coding sequence is TGCAGCGTTGAGAGGAGCAACACCGGGGAGCTGTTTTTT.

The CDR3 DNA reads as TGTGCCAGCAGCTTGGACAGGGTGGGCCCTGGGGCCAACGTCCTGACTTTC. It specifies CASSLDRVGPGANVLTF. This chain uses TRBV5-4 with TRBJ2-6; the D gene is possibly TRBD1 (6 bases). The CDR3 loop spans 17 amino acids. With 0 bases removed from V and 2 bases from J, the gap between germline ends came to 12 bases. Germline CDR1 SGHNT, CDR2 YYREEE (reference sequence).

The chain joins TRBV9 to TRBJ1-1, with 8 positions matching TRBD1. The CDR3 runs 14 residues. The trim removed 4 bases at V and 4 bases at J, leaving 6 bases unmatched. Looked up from germline, CDR1 is SGDLS and CDR2 is YYNGEE. CDR3 sequence: CASSPKTGGTEAFF. Written as DNA, the CDR3 is TGTGCCAGCAGCCCGAAAACAGGGGGCACTGAAGCTTTCTTT.

This clone was counted once. The chain couples TRBV23-1 to TRBJ1-1; weak D call: TRBD1 (5 bases). TRBV23-1 counts as an open reading frame of uncertain function. CDR3 length: 16 amino acids. The V gene lost 0 bases and the J gene lost 0 bases, with 11 bases spanning the gap. The CDR3 loop is CASSQSADTVNTEAFF. The CDR3, as DNA: TGCGCCAGCAGTCAATCGGCGGACACAGTGAACACTGAAGCTTTCTTT.

This clone appeared a single time. This CDR3 is CASSQARTGGYGYTF. In DNA form, the CDR3 reads TGTGCCAGCAGCCAGGCCCGGACAGGGGGCTATGGCTACACCTTC. The rearrangement links TRBV3-1 (or the pseudogene TRBV3-2) to TRBJ1-2; 10 nucleotides match TRBD1. V shed 3 bases and J 4 bases; nucleotides not matched to a gene: 5. CDR1 LGHDT and CDR2 YNNKEL come from the germline V gene (reference sequence). The CDR3 has 15 residues.

The J gene is TRBJ2-1, the V gene TRBV7-2; 8 bases are a match to TRBD2. Unmatched junction bases numbered 9, after V lost 5 bases and J lost 6 bases. The CDR3 sequence is 15 residues long. CDR1 is SGHTA and CDR2 is FQGNSA in the germline V gene. CDR3 protein: CASSPSAGGRNEQFF. DNA for the CDR3: TGTGCCAGCAGCCCTTCCGCGGGGGGACGCAATGAGCAGTTCTTC.

The chain combines TRBV4-3 with TRBJ1-1; D uncertain. This CDR3 region has 13 residues. The V gene lost 5 bases and the J gene lost 4 bases, with 11 bases spanning the gap. The germline V gene encodes CDR1 LGHNA and CDR2 YSLEER. The CDR3 coding sequence is TGCGCCAGCAGCGCCCACGTGAGCACTGAAGCTTTCTTT. Encoded protein: CASSAHVSTEAFF.

About this clone: The junction does not match germline at one end; this may be a read error. The chain carries TRBV19 and TRBJ1-1; D is undetermined. Germline values: CDR1 LNHDA, CDR2 SQIVND (reference sequence). The CDR3 has 15 residues. Written as DNA, the CDR3 is TGTGCCAGTAGTCCGACCGGGGAATTGAAAACTGAAGCTTTCTTT. Translated: CASSPTGELKTEAFF.

This chain connects TRBV5-1 to TRBJ2-5; D remains unclear. Germline CDR1 and CDR2: SGHRS and YFSETQ. The CDR3 covers 14 residues. The V gene lost 0 bases and the J gene lost 2 bases, with 8 bases spanning the gap. The CDR3 DNA reads as TGCGCCAGCAGCTTGGGTGGTGCGCAAGAGACCCAGTACTTC. It yields the protein CASSLGGAQETQYF.

The V and J genes are TRBV7-2 and TRBJ1-6; D may be TRBD1 (6 bases). V was shortened by 3 bases and J by 7 bases, with 13 bases between the two germline ends. Germline CDR1 and CDR2: SGHTA and FQGNSA. CDR3 length: 15 residues. The CDR3 DNA sequence: TGTGCCAGCAGCTTTGGGGACACTCAGAATTCACCCCTCCACTTT. Translation: CASSFGDTQNSPLHF.

The chain uses TRBV5-4 and TRBJ1-1; possible D gene TRBD1, 6 bases. This CDR3 spans 13 amino acids. The germline gives CDR1 SGHNT, CDR2 YYREEE (reference sequence). V lost 1 base and J 6 bases, leaving 10 bases between the germline ends. The DNA for the CDR3 is TGTGCCAGCAGCTTGAGGTCAGGGGCTGAAGCTTTCTTT. Protein sequence: CASSLRSGAEAFF.

This chain connects TRBV27 to TRBJ2-1; no firm D call. The CDR3 length is 17 residues. V was cut by 0 bases and J by 4 bases, with 16 bases left in between. Per germline, CDR1 MNHEY and CDR2 SMNVEV (reference sequence). CDR3 sequence reads: CASSLSRHGTGYNEQFF. CDR3 coding DNA: TGTGCCAGCAGTTTATCCAGACACGGTACTGGGTACAATGAGCAGTTCTTC.

This chain links TRBV2 with TRBJ1-1; tentatively, D is TRBD1 (6 bases). The CDR3 runs to 14 residues. Trimming left V 4 bases short and J 1 base short, with 10 bases between. The V gene's germline CDR1 is SNHLY and CDR2 FYNNEI. CDR3 residues: CASSGPQGNTEAFF. Here the CDR3 DNA reads TGTGCCAGCAGTGGGCCACAGGGGAACACTGAAGCTTTCTTT.

The chain recombines TRBV14 with TRBJ1-2; TRBD1 agrees at 7 bases. Germline loops: CDR1 SGHDN, CDR2 FVKESK. V was pared by 0 bases and J by 3 bases, with 7 bases of the junction left unmatched. The CDR3 is made up of 16 amino acids. CDR3 sequence: CASSQDNPGQYYGYTF. CDR3 DNA sequence: TGTGCCAGCAGCCAAGATAACCCGGGACAGTACTATGGCTACACCTTC. The full variable domain, with the rest looked up from reference TRBV14 and TRBJ1-2, is EAGVTQFPSHSVIEKGQTVTLRCDPISGHDNLYWYRRVMGKEIKFLLHFVKESKQDESGMPNNRFLAERTGGTYSTLKVQPAELEDSGVYFCASSQDNPGQYYGYTFGSGTRLTVV.

The chain uses TRBV5-1 and TRBJ2-3; 9 bases line up with TRBD2. The germline gives CDR1 SGHRS, CDR2 YFSETQ. This CDR3 comprises 16 residues. V lost 3 bases and J lost 2; bases outside the gene matches: 7. CDR3 DNA: TGCGCCAGCAGCTCGGGGACTAGCTCTTCCACAGATACGCAGTATTTT. Its protein product is CASSSGTSSSTDTQYF.